This T cell receptor beta chain comes out of a study of response to subunit inactivated influenza vaccine. As to this clonotype: Its specificity is not known.

TCRdb independently ran MiXCR on the RT-PCR reads; one entry per CDR3 protein. The table records approximately 480,000 distinct CDR3 sequences, approximately 9.9% of them present only once. Study-level results: There was a suggestion from the authors that each seasonal influenza vaccination recruits few new T cells.

V was clipped by 4 bases and J by 3 bases; unmatched bases: 6. The CDR3 spans 15 residues. Per the germline V gene, CDR1 is SGHRS and CDR2 is YFSETQ. V gene TRBV5-1 combines with J gene TRBJ2-7; 11 nucleotides agree with TRBD2. The receptor comes from a middle-aged man who received an inactivated influenza vaccine. This specimen was PBMCs from blood, taken about 40 days after vaccination. The CDR3 reads CASSIGTSGIYEQYF. The CDR3 nucleotides are TGCGCCAGCAGCATTGGGACTAGCGGAATCTACGAGCAGTACTTC.